This TCR beta chain was observed in a study of cytomegalovirus exposure and HLA in healthy donors. About the research overall: Earlier findings included roughly 120 million unique TCR beta sequences obtained from about 179 million T cells.

CDR3 length: 17 amino acids. V shed 4 bases and J 5 bases; nucleotides not matched to a gene: 7. CDR1 and CDR2 (germline): SGHDN, FVKESK. General study points: In a later analysis, HLA-associated TCR beta chains were more clonally expanded than equally common others.

PCR involved 60 Vbeta and 13 Jbeta primers. Sequencing was performed with immunoSEQ multiplex PCR; in TCRdb, only in-frame clones are kept and a portion is missing. The top ten hold roughly 2.4% of the sample, which has about 130,000 clones, less than 85% seen once. Donors were ostensibly healthy at sampling, although undocumented immune exposures were probable. Only one count was recorded for this clone. Its antigen remains unknown. The receptor was isolated from a man younger than 45 in good health and CMV-seronegative. Material for sequencing was PBMCs. The genes are TRBV14 and TRBJ2-2; 13 bases agree with TRBD2. The CDR3 is CASSPGTSGIATGELFF. CDR3 bases: TGTGCCAGCAGCCCTGGGACTAGCGGGATCGCAACCGGGGAGCTGTTTTTT.